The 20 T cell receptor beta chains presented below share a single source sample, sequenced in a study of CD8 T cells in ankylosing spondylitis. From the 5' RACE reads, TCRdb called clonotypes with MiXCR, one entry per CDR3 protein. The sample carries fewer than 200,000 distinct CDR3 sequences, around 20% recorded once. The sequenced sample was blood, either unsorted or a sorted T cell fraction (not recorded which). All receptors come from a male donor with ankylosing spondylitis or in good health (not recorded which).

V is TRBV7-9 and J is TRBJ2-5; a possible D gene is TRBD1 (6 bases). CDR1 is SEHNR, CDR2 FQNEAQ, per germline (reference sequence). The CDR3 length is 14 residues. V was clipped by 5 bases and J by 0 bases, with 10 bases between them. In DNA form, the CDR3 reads TGTGCCAGCAGCGCAACAGGGAACCAAGAGACCCAGTACTTC. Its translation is CASSATGNQETQYF.

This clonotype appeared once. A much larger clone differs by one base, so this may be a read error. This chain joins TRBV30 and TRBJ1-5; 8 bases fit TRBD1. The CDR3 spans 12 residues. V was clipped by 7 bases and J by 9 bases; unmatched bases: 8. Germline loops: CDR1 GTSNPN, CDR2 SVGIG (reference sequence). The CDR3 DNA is TGTGCCTCCGGACAGGGCGGCAGGCCCCAGCATTTT. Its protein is CASGQGGRPQHF.

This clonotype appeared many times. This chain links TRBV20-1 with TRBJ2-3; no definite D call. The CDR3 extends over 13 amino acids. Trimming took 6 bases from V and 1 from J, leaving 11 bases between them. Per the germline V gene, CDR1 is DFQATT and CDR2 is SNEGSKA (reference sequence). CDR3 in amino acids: CSAPGSGTDTQYF. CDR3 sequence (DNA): TGCAGTGCCCCCGGATCCGGCACAGATACGCAGTATTTT.

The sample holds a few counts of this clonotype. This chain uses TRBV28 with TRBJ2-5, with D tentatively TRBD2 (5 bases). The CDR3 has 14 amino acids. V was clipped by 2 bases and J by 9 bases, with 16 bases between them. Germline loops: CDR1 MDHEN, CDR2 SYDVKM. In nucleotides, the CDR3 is TGTGCCAGCAGTTTACTCGTTCCGTCGCGGGCCCAGTACTTC. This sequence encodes CASSLLVPSRAQYF.

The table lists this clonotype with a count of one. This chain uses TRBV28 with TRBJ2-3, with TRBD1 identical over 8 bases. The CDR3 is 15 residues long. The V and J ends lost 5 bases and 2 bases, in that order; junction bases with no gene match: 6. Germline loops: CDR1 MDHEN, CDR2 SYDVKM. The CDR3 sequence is CASSTTGADTDTQYF. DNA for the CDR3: TGTGCCAGCAGTACGACAGGGGCAGACACAGATACGCAGTATTTT.

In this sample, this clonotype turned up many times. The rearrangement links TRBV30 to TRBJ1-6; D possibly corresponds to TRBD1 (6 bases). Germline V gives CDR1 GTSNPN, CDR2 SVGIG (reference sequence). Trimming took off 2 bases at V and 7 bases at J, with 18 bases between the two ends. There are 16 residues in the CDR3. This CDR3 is CAWSSYRQGNNSPLHF. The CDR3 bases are TGTGCCTGGAGTAGTTACAGGCAGGGGAACAATTCACCCCTCCACTTT.

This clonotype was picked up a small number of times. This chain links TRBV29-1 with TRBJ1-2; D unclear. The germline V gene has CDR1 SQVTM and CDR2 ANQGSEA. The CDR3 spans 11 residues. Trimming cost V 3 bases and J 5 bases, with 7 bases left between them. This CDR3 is CSVDGAYGYTF. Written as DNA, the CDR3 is TGCAGCGTTGACGGCGCTTATGGCTACACCTTC.

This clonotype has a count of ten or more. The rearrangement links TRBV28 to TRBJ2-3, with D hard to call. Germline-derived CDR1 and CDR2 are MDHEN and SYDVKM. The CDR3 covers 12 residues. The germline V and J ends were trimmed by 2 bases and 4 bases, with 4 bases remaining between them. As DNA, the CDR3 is TGTGCCAGCAGTTTAGGGCCAGATACGCAGTATTTT. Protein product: CASSLGPDTQYF.

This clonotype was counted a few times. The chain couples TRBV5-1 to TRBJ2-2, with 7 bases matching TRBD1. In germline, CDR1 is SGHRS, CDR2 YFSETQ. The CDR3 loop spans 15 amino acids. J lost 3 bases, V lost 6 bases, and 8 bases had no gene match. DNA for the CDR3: TGCGCCAGCACCCCCCGAGGACAGGACACCGGGGAGCTGTTTTTT. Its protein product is CASTPRGQDTGELFF.

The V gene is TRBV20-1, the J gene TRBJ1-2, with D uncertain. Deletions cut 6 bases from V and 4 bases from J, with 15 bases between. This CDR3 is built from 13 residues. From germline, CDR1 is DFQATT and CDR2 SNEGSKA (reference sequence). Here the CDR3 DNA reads TGCAGTGCCGGAGACGGGAAGATCTATGGCTACACCTTC. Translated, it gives CSAGDGKIYGYTF.

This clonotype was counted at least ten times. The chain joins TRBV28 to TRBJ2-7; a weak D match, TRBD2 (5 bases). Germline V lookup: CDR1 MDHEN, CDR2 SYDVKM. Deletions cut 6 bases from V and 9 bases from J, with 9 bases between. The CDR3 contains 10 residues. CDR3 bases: TGTGCCAGCAGCTCGGGGAGGCAGTACTTC. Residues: CASSSGRQYF.

The CDR3 reads CASSLGEQPQHF. CDR3 nucleotides: TGTGCCAGCAGCTTAGGGGAACAGCCCCAGCATTTT. The chain uses TRBV5-6 and TRBJ1-5, with a possible D match to TRBD1 (5 bases). V was pared by 2 bases and J by 7 bases, with 7 bases between. CDR3 length: 12 amino acids. CDR1 and CDR2 from the germline V gene are SGHDT and YYEEEE.

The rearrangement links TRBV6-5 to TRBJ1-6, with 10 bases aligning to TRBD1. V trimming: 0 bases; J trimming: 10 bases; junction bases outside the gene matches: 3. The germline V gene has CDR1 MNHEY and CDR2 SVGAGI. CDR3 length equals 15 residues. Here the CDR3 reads CASSYSGTGDSPLHF. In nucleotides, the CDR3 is TGTGCCAGCAGTTACTCCGGGACAGGGGACTCACCCCTCCACTTT.

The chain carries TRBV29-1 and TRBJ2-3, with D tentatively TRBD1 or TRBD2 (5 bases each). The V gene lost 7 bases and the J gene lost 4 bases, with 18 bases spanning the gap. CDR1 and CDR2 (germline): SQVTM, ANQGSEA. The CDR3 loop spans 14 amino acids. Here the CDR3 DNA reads TGCAGCGCCCGGGGAGCGAGGGGCCCAGATACGCAGTATTTT. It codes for CSARGARGPDTQYF.

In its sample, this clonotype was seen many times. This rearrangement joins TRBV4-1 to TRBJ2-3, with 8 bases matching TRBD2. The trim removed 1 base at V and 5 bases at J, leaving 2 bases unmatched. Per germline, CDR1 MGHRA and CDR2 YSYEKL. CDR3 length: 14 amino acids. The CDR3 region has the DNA TGCGCCAGCAGCCAAGCGGCGGGGGGAGATACGCAGTATTTT. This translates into CASSQAAGGDTQYF.

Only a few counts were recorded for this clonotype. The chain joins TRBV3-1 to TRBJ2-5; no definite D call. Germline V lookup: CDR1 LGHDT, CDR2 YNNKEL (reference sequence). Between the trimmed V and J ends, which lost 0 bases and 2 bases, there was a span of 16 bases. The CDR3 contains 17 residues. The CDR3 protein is CASSQESGHPRQETQYF. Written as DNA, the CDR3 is TGTGCCAGCAGCCAAGAATCGGGTCACCCCAGGCAAGAGACCCAGTACTTC.

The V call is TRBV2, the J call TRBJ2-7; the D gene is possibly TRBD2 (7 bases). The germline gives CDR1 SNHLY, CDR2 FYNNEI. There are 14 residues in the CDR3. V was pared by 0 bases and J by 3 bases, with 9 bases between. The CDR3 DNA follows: TGTGCCAGCAGTGAAGCGGGAGGGGGCTACGAGCAGTACTTC. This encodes CASSEAGGGYEQYF.

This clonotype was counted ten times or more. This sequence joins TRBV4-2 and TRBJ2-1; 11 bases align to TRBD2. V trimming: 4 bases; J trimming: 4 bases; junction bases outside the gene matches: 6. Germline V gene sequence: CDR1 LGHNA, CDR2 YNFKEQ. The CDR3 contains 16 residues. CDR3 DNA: TGTGCCAGCAGCCGCTCCGGGACTAGCGGATACAATGAGCAGTTCTTC. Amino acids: CASSRSGTSGYNEQFF.

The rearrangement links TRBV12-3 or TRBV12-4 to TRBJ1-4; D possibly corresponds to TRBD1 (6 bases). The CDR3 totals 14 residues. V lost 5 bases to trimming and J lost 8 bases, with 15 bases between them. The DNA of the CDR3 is TGTGCCAGCAGTGAGGGGGGGGCGTGGGAAAAACTGTTTTTT. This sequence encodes CASSEGGAWEKLFF.

CDR3 bases: TGTGCCAGCAGTTTAGAGGGAGAAATCACCGGGGAGCTGTTTTTT. It codes for CASSLEGEITGELFF. The chain is built from TRBV12-3 or TRBV12-4 and TRBJ2-2; D is perhaps TRBD2 (5 bases). V was trimmed by 1 base and J by 4 bases, leaving 10 bases between them. The CDR3 covers 15 residues.